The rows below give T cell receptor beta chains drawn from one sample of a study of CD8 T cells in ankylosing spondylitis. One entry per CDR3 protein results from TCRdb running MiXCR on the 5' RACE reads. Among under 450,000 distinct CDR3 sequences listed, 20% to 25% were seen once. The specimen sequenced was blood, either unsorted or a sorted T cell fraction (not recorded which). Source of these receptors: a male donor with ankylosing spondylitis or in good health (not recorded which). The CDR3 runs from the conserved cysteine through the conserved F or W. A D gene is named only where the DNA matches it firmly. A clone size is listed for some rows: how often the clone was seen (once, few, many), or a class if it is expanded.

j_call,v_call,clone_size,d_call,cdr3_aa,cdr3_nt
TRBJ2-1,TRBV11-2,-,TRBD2,CASSITSGGGNEQFF,TGTGCCAGCAGCATTACTAGCGGGGGCGGAAATGAGCAGTTCTTC
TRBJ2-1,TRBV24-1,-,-,CATSDPGTPWDEQFF,TGTGCCACCAGTGATCCCGGGACCCCGTGGGATGAGCAGTTCTTC
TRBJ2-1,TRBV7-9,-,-,CASSLVRSEQFF,TGTGCCAGCAGCTTAGTGCGTTCTGAGCAGTTCTTC
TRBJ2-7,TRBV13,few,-,CASFKGQSSYEQYF,TGTGCCAGTTTTAAGGGGCAGAGCTCCTACGAGCAGTACTTC
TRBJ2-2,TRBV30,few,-,CAWQTDTGELFF,TGTGCCTGGCAGACAGACACCGGGGAGCTGTTTTTT
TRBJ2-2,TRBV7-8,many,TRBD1,CASSFPPDRPNTGELFF,TGTGCCAGCAGCTTTCCCCCGGACAGGCCGAACACCGGGGAGCTGTTTTTT
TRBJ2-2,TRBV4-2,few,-,CASSQDTASAGELFF,TGTGCCAGCAGCCAAGATACAGCTAGCGCCGGGGAGCTGTTTTTT
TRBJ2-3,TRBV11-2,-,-,CASGLLSISTDTQYF,TGTGCCAGCGGTTTGTTGAGCATAAGCACAGATACGCAGTATTTT
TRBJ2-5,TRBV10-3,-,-,CAISDGGSRETQYF,TGTGCCATCAGTGATGGGGGTTCCAGGGAGACCCAGTACTTC
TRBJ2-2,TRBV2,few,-,CASTSGPPNTGELFF,TGTGCCAGCACCTCGGGACCCCCGAACACCGGGGAGCTGTTTTTT
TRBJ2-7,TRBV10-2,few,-,CASSELLGRSTYEQYF,TGCGCCAGCAGTGAGCTCTTGGGGCGTTCGACCTACGAGCAGTACTTC
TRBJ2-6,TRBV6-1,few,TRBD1,CASSGTGEANVLTF,TGTGCCAGCAGTGGAACAGGGGAGGCCAACGTCCTGACTTTC
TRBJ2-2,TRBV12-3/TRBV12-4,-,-,CASSTGTVNTGELFF,TGTGCCAGCAGCACCGGGACCGTGAACACCGGGGAGCTGTTTTTT
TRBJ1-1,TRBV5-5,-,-,CATANLNTEAFF,TGTGCCACCGCGAACTTGAACACTGAAGCTTTCTTT
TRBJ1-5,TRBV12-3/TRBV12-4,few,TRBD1,CASSGQGTNQPQHF,TGTGCCAGCAGTGGACAGGGAACGAATCAGCCCCAGCATTTT
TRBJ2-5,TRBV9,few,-,CASSVEWGSQETQYF,TGTGCCAGCAGCGTAGAATGGGGTTCGCAGGAGACCCAGTACTTC
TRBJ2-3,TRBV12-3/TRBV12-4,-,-,CASTPWGPSTDTQYF,TGTGCCAGCACCCCGTGGGGACCTAGCACAGATACGCAGTATTTT
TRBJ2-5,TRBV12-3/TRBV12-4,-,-,CASRRDPETQYF,TGTGCCAGCAGGCGGGACCCAGAGACCCAGTACTTC
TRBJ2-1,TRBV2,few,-,CASSDPQGLDNEQFF,TGTGCCAGCAGTGACCCCCAGGGTCTCGACAATGAGCAGTTCTTC
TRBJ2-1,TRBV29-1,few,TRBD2,CSVEAPGGGGPYNEQFF,TGCAGCGTTGAGGCCCCGGGGGGAGGTGGCCCCTACAATGAGCAGTTCTTC
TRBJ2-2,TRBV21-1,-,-,CASSKRHLRRGRHTGELFF,TGTGCCAGCAGCAAAAGGCACCTTCGCCGGGGCCGGCACACCGGGGAGCTGTTTTTT
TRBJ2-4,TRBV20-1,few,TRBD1,CSAREGQGLAKNIQYF,TGCAGTGCTAGAGAAGGACAGGGTTTGGCCAAAAACATTCAGTACTTC
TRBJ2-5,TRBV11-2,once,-,CASSFAGGRETQYF,TGTGCCAGCAGCTTTGCCGGGGGAAGGGAGACCCAGTACTTC
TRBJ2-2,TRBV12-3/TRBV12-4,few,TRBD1,CASSAGQGEAGELFF,TGTGCCAGCAGTGCAGGACAGGGGGAGGCCGGGGAGCTGTTTTTT
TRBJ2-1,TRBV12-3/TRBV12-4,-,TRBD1,CASSGTDNEQFF,TGTGCCAGCAGTGGGACAGACAATGAGCAGTTCTTC
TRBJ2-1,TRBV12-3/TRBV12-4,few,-,CASSLPPRGGVNYNEQFF,TGTGCCAGCAGTTTACCCCCCAGGGGGGGGGTGAACTACAATGAGCAGTTCTTC
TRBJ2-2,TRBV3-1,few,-,CASSQMQHTGELFF,TGTGCCAGCAGCCAAATGCAGCACACCGGGGAGCTGTTTTTT
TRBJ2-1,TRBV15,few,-,CATSRGAADNEQFF,TGTGCCACCAGCAGAGGGGCTGCAGACAATGAGCAGTTCTTC
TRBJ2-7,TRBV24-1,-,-,CATSENRGGYEQYF,TGTGCCACCAGTGAAAACCGTGGGGGATACGAGCAGTACTTC
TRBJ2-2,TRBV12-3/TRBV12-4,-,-,CASKTENTGELFF,TGTGCCAGCAAGACAGAGAACACCGGGGAGCTGTTTTTT
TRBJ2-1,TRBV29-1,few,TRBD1,CSVGQGPYNEQFF,TGCAGCGTGGGACAGGGGCCGTACAATGAGCAGTTCTTC
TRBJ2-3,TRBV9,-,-,CASSRRDSSTDTQYF,TGTGCCAGCAGTAGGAGGGACTCAAGCACAGATACGCAGTATTTT
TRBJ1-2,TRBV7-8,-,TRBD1,CASSAALDRGLYGYTF,TGTGCCAGCAGCGCGGCACTGGACAGGGGGTTGTATGGCTACACCTTC
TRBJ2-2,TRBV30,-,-,CAWVGAHANTGELFF,TGTGCCTGGGTAGGGGCCCACGCGAACACCGGGGAGCTGTTTTTT
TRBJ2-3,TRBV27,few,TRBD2,CASSPSMLAGVTDTQYF,TGTGCCAGCAGTCCCAGTATGCTAGCGGGGGTCACAGATACGCAGTATTTT
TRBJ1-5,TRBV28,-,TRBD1,CASSQDRGSNQPQHF,TGTGCCAGCAGTCAAGACAGGGGTAGCAATCAGCCCCAGCATTTT
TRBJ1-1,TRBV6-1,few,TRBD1,CASTRTGTSTEAFF,TGTGCCAGCACCCGGACAGGGACTAGCACTGAAGCTTTCTTT
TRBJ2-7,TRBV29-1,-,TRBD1,CSVGVGTGGYEQYF,TGCAGCGTTGGGGTAGGGACAGGGGGATACGAGCAGTACTTC
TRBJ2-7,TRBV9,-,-,CASSVGDTIYEQYF,TGTGCCAGCAGCGTAGGCGACACCATCTACGAGCAGTACTTC
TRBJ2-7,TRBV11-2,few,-,CASSPFSEGPGVMNYEQYF,TGTGCCAGCAGCCCGTTCTCCGAAGGTCCGGGTGTCATGAACTACGAGCAGTACTTC
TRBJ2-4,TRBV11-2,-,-,CASTPPGSSKNIQYF,TGTGCCAGCACCCCACCGGGGAGTTCCAAAAACATTCAGTACTTC
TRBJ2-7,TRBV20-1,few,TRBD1,CSAHDRDSYEQYF,TGCAGTGCCCACGACAGGGATTCCTACGAGCAGTACTTC
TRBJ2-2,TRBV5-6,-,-,CASSNGQIELFF,TGTGCCAGCAGCAACGGACAGATCGAGCTGTTTTTT
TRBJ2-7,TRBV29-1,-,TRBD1,CSVLQGNEQYF,TGCAGCGTCCTACAGGGGAACGAGCAGTACTTC
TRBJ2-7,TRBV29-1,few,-,CSVGDVSYEQYF,TGCAGCGTTGGGGACGTTTCCTACGAGCAGTACTTC
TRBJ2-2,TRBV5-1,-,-,CASSLVLGLNTGELFF,TGCGCCAGCAGCTTGGTTTTGGGACTGAACACCGGGGAGCTGTTTTTT
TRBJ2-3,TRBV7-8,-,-,CASSIWTAPGTDTQYF,TGTGCCAGCAGCATCTGGACAGCCCCGGGGACAGATACGCAGTATTTT
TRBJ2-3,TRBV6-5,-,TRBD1,CASSYYTGQGSTDTQYF,TGTGCCAGCAGTTACTACACGGGACAGGGTAGCACAGATACGCAGTATTTT
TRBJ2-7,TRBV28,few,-,CASSFLAIYEQYF,TGTGCCAGCAGTTTTCTCGCCATCTACGAGCAGTACTTC
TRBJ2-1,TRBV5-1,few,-,CASSWLAPYNEQFF,TGCGCCAGCAGCTGGCTAGCCCCCTACAATGAGCAGTTCTTC
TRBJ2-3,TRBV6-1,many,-,CASSPPVTLSTDTQYF,TGTGCCAGCAGTCCCCCGGTCACCTTGAGCACAGATACGCAGTATTTT